The 31 T cell receptor beta chains given below trace back to one sample, sequenced in a study of T cells in Graves' hyperthyroidism and ophthalmopathy. Amplified regions were TCR beta CDR3 sequences from RNA transcripts. The HTBI primer set was used in a first-round RT-PCR of the TCR CDR3. A single record per CDR3 protein comes from TCRdb applying MiXCR to the multiplex PCR reads. The sample includes a few hundred thousand distinct CDR3 sequences, 46% of them seen just once. The sample taken for sequencing was peripheral blood or thyroid tissue (not recorded which). The source is an adult woman with Graves' disease, either hyperthyroidism or ophthalmopathy (not recorded which).

Turning to this clonotype: Since a much larger clone is just one base distant, this may be a read error. This chain connects TRBV20-1 to TRBJ2-7; 7 bases are a match to TRBD2. With 5 bases clipped from V and 0 bases from J, the junction kept 7 bases outside the gene matches. The CDR3 runs 14 residues. CDR1 DFQATT and CDR2 SNEGSKA come from the germline V gene (reference sequence). The CDR3 sequence: CSAGRASGSYEQYF. DNA for the CDR3: TGCAGTGCTGGTAGGGCTAGCGGCTCCTACGAGCAGTACTTC.

The V gene is TRBV25-1, the J gene TRBJ2-5, with 9 bases fitting TRBD1. Trimming at V came to 7 bases and at J to 4 bases, leaving 7 bases not matched to a gene. Germline assignment: CDR1 MGHDK and CDR2 SYGVNS. This CDR3 contains 14 residues. CDR3 sequence reads: CASNPQGARETQYF. CDR3 DNA sequence: TGTGCCAGCAATCCACAGGGGGCGCGAGAGACCCAGTACTTC.

This clonotype was recorded a few times. This chain connects TRBV28 to TRBJ2-5, with D unresolved. The V and J ends lost 3 bases and 1 base respectively, with 9 bases between them. The CDR3 has 14 amino acids. CDR1 MDHEN and CDR2 SYDVKM come from the germline V gene. CDR3 region: CASSLNLFQETQYF. In DNA, the CDR3 is TGTGCCAGCAGTTTGAATCTTTTCCAAGAGACCCAGTACTTC.

The chain uses TRBV7-9 and TRBJ2-5, with 11 bases matching TRBD2. V shed 0 bases, J shed 3 bases, and the junction held 0 bases outside the gene matches. Germline V gene data show CDR1 as SEHNR and CDR2 as FQNEAQ (reference sequence). The CDR3 totals 15 residues. The CDR3 sequence is CASSLATSGEETQYF. The CDR3 DNA reads as TGTGCCAGCAGCTTAGCGACTAGCGGGGAAGAGACCCAGTACTTC.

The chain is built from TRBV25-1 and TRBJ1-2; 12 nucleotides line up with TRBD1. The CDR3 consists of 14 residues. Trimming took 7 bases from V and 7 from J; bases not matched to a gene: 7. From germline, CDR1 is MGHDK and CDR2 SYGVNS. The CDR3 sequence: CASTGQGANLGYTF. The CDR3 bases are TGTGCCAGCACGGGACAGGGGGCGAATCTTGGCTACACCTTC.

At least ten counts were recorded for this clonotype. The CDR3 is CASSLINPGVTPLHF. As DNA, the CDR3 is TGTGCCAGCAGCTTAATCAACCCCGGGGTGACACCCCTCCACTTT. V usage is TRBV11-2 and J usage is TRBJ1-6; D uncertain. Trimming shortened V by 2 bases and J by 11 bases, and 16 bases separated the two germline ends. Germline assignment: CDR1 SGHAT and CDR2 FQNNGV. CDR3 length equals 15 residues.

This clonotype was recorded at least ten times. The chain links TRBV6-5 to TRBJ2-7; maybe TRBD1 (5 bases). Germline CDR1 is MNHEY and CDR2 is SVGAGI. V was cut by 8 bases and J by 2 bases, with 13 bases left in between. The CDR3 runs to 13 residues. CDR3 nucleotides: TGTGCCAGCCAGCTCCAGGGTACCTACGAGCAGTACTTC. It translates to CASQLQGTYEQYF.

The chain recombines TRBV20-1 with TRBJ1-5; D is possibly TRBD1 (5 bases). The length of the CDR3 is 14 residues. Germline assignment: CDR1 DFQATT and CDR2 SNEGSKA (reference sequence). V lost 1 base, J lost 4 bases, and 11 bases lay in between. The CDR3 sequence is CSARGTRVNQPQHF. The CDR3 DNA sequence: TGCAGTGCTAGAGGAACCAGGGTAAATCAGCCCCAGCATTTT.

V usage is TRBV15 and J usage is TRBJ1-5, with no clear D. Trimming pared 9 bases from V and 0 bases from J, leaving 12 bases between. Germline V gene sequence: CDR1 LNHNV, CDR2 YYDKDF (reference sequence). This CDR3 contains 14 residues. This chain's CDR3 is CATTAIDSNQPQHF. For the CDR3, the DNA is TGTGCCACTACAGCCATAGATAGCAATCAGCCCCAGCATTTT.

J is TRBJ2-7 and V is TRBV14; D not certain. The CDR3 is 12 residues long. CDR1 is SGHDN, CDR2 FVKESK, per germline. The germline V and J ends were trimmed by 3 bases and 2 bases, with 5 bases remaining between them. The CDR3 DNA is TGTGCCAGCAGCCACAGCCCCTACGAGCAGTACTTC. Translated: CASSHSPYEQYF.

In this sample, this clonotype turned up many times. V and J are TRBV7-9 and TRBJ1-2; 8 bases map to TRBD1. CDR3 length equals 14 residues. CDR1 and CDR2 (germline): SEHNR, FQNEAQ (reference sequence). After removal of 6 bases from V and 2 bases from J, the junction contained 5 bases not matched to a gene. The CDR3 region is CASRSPGGNYGYTF. The CDR3 nucleotides read TGTGCCAGCAGATCTCCAGGGGGCAACTATGGCTACACCTTC.

About this clonotype itself: A much larger clone sits a single nucleotide away, making a read error possible. The rearrangement joins TRBV20-1 to TRBJ2-5; D not certain. This CDR3 region has 15 residues. Germline V lookup: CDR1 DFQATT, CDR2 SNEGSKA (reference sequence). The germline V and J ends were trimmed by 5 bases and 2 bases, with 18 bases remaining between them. Here the CDR3 reads CSAYPWMGVQETQYF. CDR3 in DNA: TGCAGTGCTTACCCCTGGATGGGTGTACAAGAGACCCAGTACTTC.

A few counts support this clonotype. The gene calls are TRBV3-1 and TRBJ2-2; either TRBD1 or TRBD2 may fit D (6 bases each). This CDR3 region has 14 residues. Trimming left V 1 base short and J 6 bases short, with 9 bases between. The germline gives CDR1 LGHDT, CDR2 YNNKEL (reference sequence). This CDR3 is CASSQVGGAGELFF. In nucleotides, the CDR3 is TGTGCCAGCAGCCAAGTGGGGGGCGCCGGGGAGCTGTTTTTT.

This clonotype has only a few counts. The chain combines TRBV5-1 with TRBJ1-5; D is uncertain. CDR3 length equals 13 residues. Germline V gene data show CDR1 as SGHRS and CDR2 as YFSETQ. Trimming left V 1 base short and J 14 bases short, with 16 bases between. The CDR3 protein is CASSLSSGRSEHF. CDR3 bases: TGCGCCAGCAGCTTGTCTAGCGGGCGGTCCGAGCATTTT.

The chain uses TRBV5-1 and TRBJ2-2; perhaps D is TRBD1 or TRBD2 (5 bases each). CDR3 length: 17 residues. V lost 3 bases and J 3 bases, leaving 18 bases between the germline ends. Germline values: CDR1 SGHRS, CDR2 YFSETQ. Written as DNA, the CDR3 is TGCGCCAGCAGCTCGAAAACCGGTGGGGGAGACACCGGGGAGCTGTTTTTT. Residues: CASSSKTGGGDTGELFF. Complete variable domain (other parts from reference TRBV5-1 and TRBJ2-2): KAGVTQTPRYLIKTRGQQVTLSCSPISGHRSVSWYQQTPGQGLQFLFEYFSETQRNKGNFPGRFSGRQFSNSRSEMNVSTLELGDSALYLCASSSKTGGGDTGELFFGEGSRLTVL.

This clonotype was seen ten or more times. The chain has TRBV12-3 or TRBV12-4 and TRBJ1-5; D unclear. V was trimmed by 2 bases and J by 1 base, leaving 9 bases between them. The CDR3 sequence is 15 residues long. CDR3 sequence reads: CASSLSAGSNQPQHF. The CDR3 DNA is TGTGCCAGCAGTTTATCCGCTGGGAGCAATCAGCCCCAGCATTTT.

This clonotype came up many times. The chain links TRBV6-5 to TRBJ2-7; tentative D call: TRBD1 (6 bases). There are 14 residues in the CDR3. Germline V lookup: CDR1 MNHEY, CDR2 SVGAGI. Trimming shortened V by 0 bases and J by 6 bases, and 12 bases separated the two germline ends. The CDR3 coding sequence is TGTGCCAGCAGTTACTCACGGGACACCGCCGAGCAGTACTTC. Its protein is CASSYSRDTAEQYF.

The chain recombines TRBV6-5 with TRBJ2-3, with 9 bases lining up with TRBD2. This CDR3 region has 15 residues. Per germline, CDR1 MNHEY and CDR2 SVGAGI. Trimming at V came to 2 bases and at J to 3 bases, leaving 3 bases not matched to a gene. The chain's CDR3 is CASSYGTSMTDTQYF. The CDR3 region has the DNA TGTGCCAGCAGTTACGGGACTAGCATGACAGATACGCAGTATTTT.

This clonotype has at least ten counts. The V and J genes are TRBV29-1 and TRBJ1-4, with D tentatively TRBD1 (6 bases). CDR1 is SQVTM and CDR2 is ANQGSEA in the germline V gene. This CDR3 comprises 12 residues. The V end lost 7 bases, the J end lost 8 bases, and 14 bases lay between the germline ends. CDR3 in amino acids: CSAGHSGEKLFF. CDR3 in DNA: TGCAGCGCGGGACACTCCGGAGAAAAACTGTTTTTT.

In its sample, this clonotype was seen many times. The chain couples TRBV2 to TRBJ1-4; 7 bases line up with TRBD1. The CDR3 contains 15 residues. From germline, CDR1 is SNHLY and CDR2 FYNNEI. The V gene end was trimmed by 3 bases and the J gene end by 2 bases; junction bases not matched to a gene: 3. The CDR3, as DNA: TGTGCCAGCAGTGACGACAGGGTCACTAATGAAAAACTGTTTTTT. Its protein is CASSDDRVTNEKLFF.

The table lists this clonotype with a few counts. The chain uses TRBV20-1 and TRBJ2-5, with D possibly TRBD2 on 6 matching bases. The germline CDR1 and CDR2 sequences are DFQATT and SNEGSKA (reference sequence). This CDR3 is built from 19 residues. Trimming shortened V by 1 base and J by 5 bases, and 29 bases separated the two germline ends. The DNA of the CDR3 is TGCAGTGCTAGAGGGTCAGGGCCTTCGAACACCGGGAGTTTGGAGACCCAGTACTTC. Its translation: CSARGSGPSNTGSLETQYF.

The V call is TRBV7-3, the J call TRBJ2-3; TRBD2 matches 8 bases. Germline CDR1 reads SGHTA; CDR2 reads FQGTGA. J gave up 4 bases and V 1 base, and 4 bases lay outside the gene matches. The CDR3 loop spans 15 amino acids. DNA for the CDR3: TGTGCCAGCAGCTTAAAGGCGGGAGGCTCAGATACGCAGTATTTT. Protein product: CASSLKAGGSDTQYF.

The chain uses TRBV7-9 and TRBJ1-1; D is unresolved. Per the germline V gene, CDR1 is SEHNR and CDR2 is FQNEAQ (reference sequence). Trimming stripped 1 base from V and 3 bases from J, with 21 bases between. The CDR3 loop spans 18 amino acids. This CDR3 reads CASSLDRARTFRDTEAFF. The CDR3 DNA reads as TGTGCCAGCAGCTTAGATCGCGCCAGGACTTTTAGGGACACTGAAGCTTTCTTT. The whole variable domain, filled in from reference TRBV7-9 and TRBJ1-1, reads DTGVSQNPRHKITKRGQNVTFRCDPISEHNRLYWYRQTLGQGPEFLTYFQNEAQLEKSRLLSDRFSAERPKGSFSTLEIQRTEQGDSAMYLCASSLDRARTFRDTEAFFGQGTRLTVV.

This sequence joins TRBV7-9 and TRBJ1-5, with D possibly matching TRBD1 (6 bases). V gave up 4 bases and J gave up 6 bases, with 13 bases separating them. The germline V gene encodes CDR1 SEHNR and CDR2 FQNEAQ (reference sequence). This CDR3 region has 14 residues. The CDR3 protein is CASSSEGVGQPQHF. The DNA for the CDR3 is TGTGCCAGCAGCTCTGAGGGGGTTGGTCAGCCCCAGCATTTT.

Turning to this clonotype: The missing conserved phenylalanine or tryptophan at the end of this CDR3 makes a read error likely. The DNA is left out, because the CDR3 cannot be placed on it with certainty; the CDR3 is given as TCRdb lists it. This chain joins TRBV29-1 and TRBJ1-1. The CDR3 has 9 residues if both end residues are counted. The germline gives CDR1 SQVTM, CDR2 ANQGSEA. Here the CDR3 reads CSEAPSPGV.

This clonotype was seen at least ten times. The chain joins TRBV29-1 to TRBJ2-5; TRBD2 matches at 10 bases. Germline V gene data show CDR1 as SQVTM and CDR2 as ANQGSEA. J gave up 2 bases and V 5 bases, and 8 bases lay outside the gene matches. The CDR3 extends over 15 amino acids. As DNA, the CDR3 is TGCAGCGTTACGACACAGACTAGCGGGCAAGAGACCCAGTACTTC. It codes for CSVTTQTSGQETQYF.

The V gene is TRBV7-2, the J gene TRBJ1-1; 9 bases match TRBD1. The CDR3 has 13 amino acids. After removal of 9 bases from V and 6 bases from J, the junction contained 8 bases not matched to a gene. The germline gives CDR1 SGHTA, CDR2 FQGNSA. The CDR3 sequence: CARRGTGSSEAFF. The CDR3 DNA follows: TGTGCCAGGAGGGGGACAGGGTCGTCTGAAGCTTTCTTT.

This clonotype turned up a few times. For the CDR3, the DNA is TGCAGCGCAGACAGGGCCAGCTATGGCTACACCTTC. Its translation is CSADRASYGYTF. The chain joins TRBV29-1 to TRBJ1-2; TRBD1 aligns across 7 bases. The germline V gene encodes CDR1 SQVTM and CDR2 ANQGSEA. This CDR3 has 12 residues. Trimming took 7 bases from V and 4 from J; bases not matched to a gene: 6.

The chain employs TRBV15 and TRBJ2-5; D gene ambiguous. Germline V CDR1 and CDR2: LNHNV, YYDKDF (reference sequence). CDR3 size: 16 residues. The V and J ends lost 3 bases and 1 base respectively, with 15 bases between them. This CDR3 is CATSSVAQRLQETQYF. In nucleotides, the CDR3 is TGTGCCACCAGCAGCGTGGCACAAAGACTCCAAGAGACCCAGTACTTC.

This rearrangement joins TRBV29-1 to TRBJ2-1; no reliable D call. The CDR3 runs to 14 residues. The germline V gene encodes CDR1 SQVTM and CDR2 ANQGSEA. Trimming shortened V by 6 bases and J by 3 bases, and 15 bases separated the two germline ends. CDR3 residues: CSVGSTTLYNEQFF. The CDR3 bases are TGCAGCGTCGGTTCCACGACGCTCTACAATGAGCAGTTCTTC.

Only a few counts were recorded for this clonotype. The chain recombines TRBV7-9 with TRBJ2-6; D is unclear. Germline V gene lookup returns CDR1 SEHNR and CDR2 FQNEAQ (reference sequence). With 5 bases removed from V and 4 bases from J, the gap between germline ends came to 9 bases. The CDR3 is made up of 14 amino acids. CDR3: CASSVQGGANVLTF. The CDR3 nucleotides read TGTGCCAGCAGCGTCCAAGGGGGGGCCAACGTCCTGACTTTC.